The 19 T cell receptor beta chains below were found in one sample sequenced in a study of CD8+ T cells in alopecia areata. The treatment denotes: oral pan-JAK inhibitor, 5-10 mg twice daily. Reverse transcription of extracted RNA yielded cDNA, which provided the sequencing template. The method was immunoSEQ multiplex PCR; TCRdb's version includes in-frame clones alone and lacks a portion of them. The data show under 200,000 clones, approximately 62% seen once. Sequenced here: CD4+ T cells sorted from blood, sampled at week 24, from a patient treated with tofacitinib. The receptors derive from a human donor with alopecia areata.

The chain is built from TRBV7-3 and TRBJ1-2; D remains unclear. Germline V gene lookup returns CDR1 SGHTA and CDR2 FQGTGA. Trimming left V 6 bases short and J 8 bases short, with 7 bases between. The CDR3 is 10 residues long. CDR3 residues: CASRAWGYTF. CDR3 sequence (DNA): TGTGCCAGCAGGGCTTGGGGCTACACCTTC.

This rearrangement joins TRBV9 to TRBJ2-3, with D hard to call. The CDR3 runs to 14 residues. The V gene lost 1 base and the J gene lost 7 bases, with 13 bases spanning the gap. Germline V gives CDR1 SGDLS, CDR2 YYNGEE. The CDR3 DNA reads as TGTGCCAGCAGCGTACTGGGCGGCGGAAATACGCAGTATTTT. Its translation: CASSVLGGGNTQYF.

J is TRBJ1-4 and V is TRBV18, with 8 bases fitting TRBD1. With 4 bases clipped from V and 5 bases from J, the junction kept 9 bases outside the gene matches. Germline V gene sequence: CDR1 KGHSH, CDR2 LQKENI. The CDR3 contains 16 residues. CDR3 DNA: TGTGCCAGCTCACAAGCCCGGGACAGGCTAAATGAAAAACTGTTTTTT. It specifies CASSQARDRLNEKLFF.

This chain's CDR3 is CASSQASGLKETQYF. The CDR3, as DNA: TGTGCCAGCAGTCAGGCGTCCGGACTGAAAGAGACCCAGTACTTC. The chain combines TRBV7-9 with TRBJ2-5; D is possibly TRBD2 (5 bases). V shed 6 bases and J shed 3 bases, with 17 bases lying between them. CDR3 size: 15 residues. The germline V gene encodes CDR1 SEHNR and CDR2 FQNEAQ (reference sequence). Combining the CDR3 with reference TRBV7-9 and TRBJ2-5 gives the whole variable domain DTGVSQNPRHKITKRGQNVTFRCDPISEHNRLYWYRQTLGQGPEFLTYFQNEAQLEKSRLLSDRFSAERPKGSFSTLEIQRTEQGDSAMYLCASSQASGLKETQYFGPGTRLLVL.

This chain joins TRBV6-5 and TRBJ1-1, with a tentative D call TRBD1 (6 bases). The CDR3 consists of 14 residues. Germline CDR1 MNHEY, CDR2 SVGAGI. V lost 4 bases, J lost 5 bases, and 14 bases lay in between. The CDR3 loop is CASSFTGLVTEAFF. CDR3 nucleotide sequence: TGTGCCAGCAGTTTTACAGGGTTGGTGACTGAAGCTTTCTTT.

V is TRBV29-1 and J is TRBJ2-2; the D is unclear. With 4 bases removed from V and 2 bases from J, the gap between germline ends came to 5 bases. Germline V gene sequence: CDR1 SQVTM, CDR2 ANQGSEA. The length of the CDR3 is 12 residues. The CDR3 reads CSVGINTGELFF. The CDR3 DNA reads TGCAGCGTTGGGATTAACACCGGGGAGCTGTTTTTT.

The J gene is TRBJ1-5, the V gene TRBV7-9, with TRBD1 identical over 8 bases. Germline loops: CDR1 SEHNR, CDR2 FQNEAQ (reference sequence). This CDR3 has 16 residues. V lost 5 bases to trimming and J lost 0 bases; unmatched junction nucleotides: 6. CDR3 loop: CASSPGQGYSNQPQHF. For the CDR3, the DNA is TGTGCCAGCAGCCCCGGACAGGGTTATAGCAATCAGCCCCAGCATTTT.

This clone was observed a handful of times. The gene calls are TRBV5-1 and TRBJ2-7; D is unresolved. Deletions cut 0 bases from V and 4 bases from J, with 14 bases between. The CDR3 runs to 15 residues. The germline V gene encodes CDR1 SGHRS and CDR2 YFSETQ. The CDR3 DNA reads TGCGCCAGCAGCTTGGACGAACTTGCGGATTACGAGCAGTACTTC. This encodes CASSLDELADYEQYF.

The chain is built from TRBV19 and TRBJ1-2; D is unclear. This CDR3 comprises 11 residues. The germline V gene has CDR1 LNHDA and CDR2 SQIVND (reference sequence). Trimming took off 5 bases at V and 4 bases at J, with 5 bases between the two ends. The CDR3, as DNA: TGTGCCAGTAGTTGGATCTATGGCTACACCTTC. Translation gives CASSWIYGYTF.

The rearrangement links TRBV6-1 to TRBJ1-1; D perhaps matches TRBD1 (5 bases). The CDR3 is 11 amino acids. Germline V CDR1 and CDR2: MNHNS, SASEGT. Trimming took 10 bases from V and 11 from J, leaving 17 bases between them. The CDR3 nucleotides read TGTGCCACTTTTAGGGACGCTGGGGCTTTCTTT. Its protein product is CATFRDAGAFF.

The V and J genes are TRBV30 and TRBJ1-1; tentative D call: TRBD1 (5 bases). This CDR3 comprises 16 residues. Trimming took 4 bases from V and 1 from J, leaving 19 bases between them. Germline loops: CDR1 GTSNPN, CDR2 SVGIG (reference sequence). This CDR3 is CAWIRQGSDTNTEAFF. The CDR3 DNA reads as TGTGCCTGGATTCGTCAGGGCTCGGATACGAACACTGAAGCTTTCTTT.

This clone was seen only once. In nucleotides, the CDR3 is TGTGCCAGCAGCCCGGGACAGGGGCCCACAGATACGCAGTATTTT. Amino acids: CASSPGQGPTDTQYF. The J gene is TRBJ2-3, the V gene TRBV2, with 10 bases that match TRBD1. The V gene end was trimmed by 6 bases and the J gene end by 2 bases; junction bases not matched to a gene: 5. Germline CDR1 is SNHLY and CDR2 is FYNNEI. This CDR3 has 15 residues.

The CDR3 DNA sequence: TGTGCCAGCAGCTTGGCATCTGAGGGGGGCTACACCTTC. Translating it yields CASSLASEGGYTF. This chain links TRBV5-6 with TRBJ1-2; perhaps TRBD1 as D (5 bases). This CDR3 has 13 amino acids. In germline, CDR1 is SGHDT, CDR2 YYEEEE. Trimming took 0 bases from V and 8 from J, leaving 11 bases between them.

This rearrangement joins TRBV2 to TRBJ1-2; 7 bases are a match to TRBD1. The junction had 9 bases not matched to a gene; V was cut back by 1 base and J by 7 bases. The CDR3 loop spans 15 amino acids. CDR1 is SNHLY, CDR2 FYNNEI, per germline. The CDR3 sequence is CASSEVAGGLSGYTF. The CDR3 DNA sequence: TGTGCCAGCAGTGAAGTGGCAGGGGGATTAAGTGGCTACACCTTC.

The V call is TRBV10-3, the J call TRBJ2-4; 7 positions match TRBD1. The CDR3 is 14 amino acids. Germline CDR1 ENHRY, CDR2 SYGVKD. The V gene end was trimmed by 5 bases and the J gene end by 6 bases; junction bases not matched to a gene: 7. CDR3 sequence: CAISPEGAGNIQYF. The CDR3 bases are TGTGCCATCAGTCCCGAGGGGGCAGGAAACATTCAGTACTTC.

This clone is labeled as medium-sized. The chain links TRBV15 to TRBJ2-5; D not resolved. The CDR3 loop spans 12 amino acids. Germline values: CDR1 LNHNV, CDR2 YYDKDF (reference sequence). Between the trimmed V and J ends, which lost 0 bases and 4 bases, there was a span of 3 bases. DNA of the CDR3: TGTGCCACCAGCAGAGATGTAGAGACCCAGTACTTC. Protein sequence: CATSRDVETQYF.

V usage is TRBV10-3 and J usage is TRBJ2-5; 9 bases are a match to TRBD2. The CDR3 length is 13 residues. CDR1 ENHRY and CDR2 SYGVKD come from the germline V gene. V lost 7 bases, J lost 3 bases, and 3 bases stayed unmatched. Here the CDR3 DNA reads TGTGCCATCAAGGAGCGGGGGGAAGAGACCCAGTACTTC. This translates into CAIKERGEETQYF.

The chain has TRBV4-1 and TRBJ2-2; D may correspond to TRBD1 or TRBD2 (5 bases each). Germline V CDR1 and CDR2: MGHRA, YSYEKL. V was cut by 3 bases and J by 2 bases, with 13 bases left in between. The CDR3 extends over 16 amino acids. The CDR3 reads CASSQLGTTNTGELFF. CDR3 in DNA: TGCGCCAGCAGCCAGCTAGGGACGACTAACACCGGGGAGCTGTTTTTT.

The chain employs TRBV15 and TRBJ1-6; D not certain. V was cut by 8 bases and J by 6 bases, with 11 bases left in between. Germline V gene lookup returns CDR1 LNHNV and CDR2 YYDKDF (reference sequence). The CDR3 consists of 13 residues. CDR3: CATSRGGNSPLHF. CDR3 DNA: TGTGCCACCTCCAGAGGCGGTAATTCACCCCTCCACTTT.